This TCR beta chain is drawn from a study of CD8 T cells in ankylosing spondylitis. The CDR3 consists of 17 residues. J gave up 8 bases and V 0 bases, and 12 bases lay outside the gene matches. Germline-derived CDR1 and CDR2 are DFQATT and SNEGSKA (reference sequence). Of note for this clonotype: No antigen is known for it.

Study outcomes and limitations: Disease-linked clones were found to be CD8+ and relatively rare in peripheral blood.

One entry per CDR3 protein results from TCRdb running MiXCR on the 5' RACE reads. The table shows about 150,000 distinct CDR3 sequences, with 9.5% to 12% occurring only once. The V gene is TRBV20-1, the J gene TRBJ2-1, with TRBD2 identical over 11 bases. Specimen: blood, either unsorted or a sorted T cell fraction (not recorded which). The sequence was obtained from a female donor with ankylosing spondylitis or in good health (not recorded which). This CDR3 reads CSARDPGLAGSGYEQFF. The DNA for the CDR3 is TGCAGTGCTAGAGACCCCGGACTAGCGGGTTCTGGGTATGAGCAGTTCTTC.